This is a list of T cell receptor beta chains from one sample in a study of blood T cell repertoires in COVID-19. Some clones are missing from TCRdb's copy, which holds only in-frame ones; the method was immunoSEQ multiplex PCR. The table shows about 170,000 clones, with 70% to 90% occurring only once. Sequencing used peripheral blood. Source of these receptors: a man of 80 years or more with COVID-19, enrolled during active disease. Both conserved end residues are part of each CDR3. A D gene is named only where the DNA matches it firmly. Not all rows give a size; the values are once, few, many and, for expanded clones, a class.

TRBV18	TRBJ1-6	.	TRBD1	TGTGCCAGCTCACCAGGACAGGCGATACCCCTCCACTTT	CASSPGQAIPLHF
TRBV2	TRBJ1-5	few	.	TGTGCCAGCAGTGGGGAGTCTGGCCAGCCCCAGCATTTT	CASSGESGQPQHF
TRBV3-1/TRBV3-2	TRBJ2-1	.	.	TGTGCCAGCAGCCCGAAGTCCCGGGGGGCGGATGAGCAGTTCTTC	CASSPKSRGADEQFF
TRBV7-9	TRBJ1-6	few	TRBD1	TGTGCCAGCAGCCCGACAGGGAATTATAATTCACCCCTCCACTTT	CASSPTGNYNSPLHF
TRBV11-3	TRBJ1-6	.	.	TGTGCCAGCAGCTTAGATCCAGGCAGGAATTCACCCCTCCACTTT	CASSLDPGRNSPLHF
TRBV24-1	TRBJ2-5	.	TRBD1	TGTGCCACCAGTGACGGGACAGGGCTGGAGGAGACCCAGTACTTC	CATSDGTGLEETQYF
TRBV24-1	TRBJ1-1	few	.	TGTGCCACCAGTGATACAGGGAAGCCTGAAGCTTTCTTT	CATSDTGKPEAFF
TRBV5-4	TRBJ1-4	.	.	TGTGCCAGCAGAAACCGGACAGACCTTAATGAAAAACTGTTTTTT	CASRNRTDLNEKLFF
TRBV28	TRBJ2-1	.	TRBD2	TGTGCCAGCAGTTTTGTTAGCGGGGGGCGCAATGAGCAGTTCTTC	CASSFVSGGRNEQFF
TRBV5-4	TRBJ1-2	.	.	TGTGCCAGCAGCTTGGCGAAGGTCGTGGGGCTCTCCTATGGCTACACCTTC	CASSLAKVVGLSYGYTF
TRBV15	TRBJ2-3	.	TRBD2	TGTGCCACCAGCACCTCCCCTAGCGGGGGCACAGATACGCAGTATTTT	CATSTSPSGGTDTQYF
TRBV3-1/TRBV3-2	TRBJ2-5	.	TRBD1	TGTGCCAGCTTACAAGAAGGGACAGAGTACTTC	CASLQEGTEYF
TRBV3-1/TRBV3-2	TRBJ2-5	few	TRBD2	TGTGCCAGCAGCCAAGCCCTTGCGGGGGGAGAGACCCAGTACTTC	CASSQALAGGETQYF
TRBV7-2	TRBJ1-2	.	.	TGTGCCAGCAGCTTAGATTTCGGGTATAAGAATGGCTACACCTTC	CASSLDFGYKNGYTF
TRBV7-6	TRBJ1-4	.	.	TGTGCCAGCAGCCTGGGACCGGGAGGGGCTAATGAAAAACTGTTTTTT	CASSLGPGGANEKLFF
TRBV9	TRBJ2-1	.	TRBD1	TGTGCCAGCAGCTTCGGACAGGGGGAGGTAAATGAGCAGTTCTTC	CASSFGQGEVNEQFF
TRBV7-2	TRBJ1-1	.	.	TGTGCCAGCAGCTTTCAGCGACAGAAGAACACTGAAGCTTTCTTT	CASSFQRQKNTEAFF
TRBV9	TRBJ2-5	.	TRBD1	TGTGCCAGCAGCAGACAGGGGGCAGAGACCCAGTACTTC	CASSRQGAETQYF
TRBV19	TRBJ2-7	.	.	TGTGCCAGTAGTATCGACAGAGCCTACGAGCAGTACTTC	CASSIDRAYEQYF
TRBV5-6	TRBJ2-7	.	.	TGTGCCAGCAGTCGGGTCTCCTACGAGCAGTACTTC	CASSRVSYEQYF
TRBV13	TRBJ1-1	.	.	TGTGCCAGCAGCCCGACATTGAACACTGAAGCTTTCTTT	CASSPTLNTEAFF
TRBV9	TRBJ2-3	once	.	TGTGCCAGCAGCCCTCGTGGGGGACTTGAGACAGATACGCAGTATTTT	CASSPRGGLETDTQYF
TRBV6-5	TRBJ2-1	.	TRBD1	TGTGCCAGCAGTTCCGGGACAGGGGACTACAATGAGCAGTTCTTC	CASSSGTGDYNEQFF
TRBV12-5	TRBJ2-3	.	TRBD2	TGTGCTAGTGGTTCCTCCGGGGGGAGCACAGATACGCAGTATTTT	CASGSSGGSTDTQYF
TRBV12-3/TRBV12-4	TRBJ1-5	.	TRBD1	TGTGCCAGCCAGGGGGAACTCAATCAGCCCCAGCATTTT	CASQGELNQPQHF
TRBV6-5	TRBJ1-1	.	TRBD1	TGTGCCAGCAGTTTAGCCCGACAGGGTGAAGCTTTCTTT	CASSLARQGEAFF
TRBV3-1/TRBV3-2	TRBJ1-1	.	.	TGTGCCAGCAGCCAGGCACTATGGTCGGGTGCTGAAGCTTTCTTT	CASSQALWSGAEAFF
TRBV27	TRBJ1-1	once	.	TGTGCCAGCAGTCTCCGTGACAGAGGCCTGAACACTGAAGCTTTCTTT	CASSLRDRGLNTEAFF
TRBV6-5	TRBJ2-2	.	TRBD1	TGTGCCAGCAGTTACCGGGACAGGGATGGCGGGGAGCTGTTTTTT	CASSYRDRDGGELFF
TRBV19	TRBJ1-5	few	.	TGTGCCAGCCGTGCTAACGGCAATCAGCCCCAGCATTTT	CASRANGNQPQHF
TRBV7-9	TRBJ1-2	.	.	TGTGCCAGCAGCTCAGGGTCTGGCTACACCTTC	CASSSGSGYTF
TRBV5-5	TRBJ1-6	once	.	TGTGCCAGCAGCCCCTCGATAAACCGACTGCCGAGGGTAGATTCACCCCTCCACTTT	CASSPSINRLPRVDSPLHF
TRBV18	TRBJ1-2	.	.	TGTGCCAGCTCACCAGTGGCAGGGCCCGACTATGGCTACACCTTC	CASSPVAGPDYGYTF
TRBV5-1	TRBJ2-7	.	.	TGCGCCAGCAGCTTGGGCTACCAGGGTGGCGAGTACTTC	CASSLGYQGGEYF
TRBV7-8	TRBJ2-2	.	TRBD2	TGTGCCAGCAGCTTAGGGACTAGAAGCACCGGGGAGCTGTTTTTT	CASSLGTRSTGELFF
TRBV11-2	TRBJ1-2	.	.	TGTGCCAGCAGCTTAGAGAGGCCCGGACAGACAAACTATGGCTACACCTTC	CASSLERPGQTNYGYTF
TRBV2	TRBJ2-1	.	TRBD2	TGTGCCAGCAGTGAAATAGGGACTAGCTCACACAATGAGCAGTTCTTC	CASSEIGTSSHNEQFF
TRBV7-3	TRBJ1-3	.	.	TGTGCCAGCAGCCCGAGCTCCTCTGGAAACACCATATATTTT	CASSPSSSGNTIYF
TRBV18	TRBJ1-5	.	TRBD1	TGTGCCAGCTCACCATTCGCGACAGGGAGCAATCAGCCCCAGCATTTT	CASSPFATGSNQPQHF
TRBV27	TRBJ2-2	.	TRBD1	TGTGCCAGCAGTTTAGACAAATCCGGACAGGGTCTGGCCGGGGAGCTGTTTTTT	CASSLDKSGQGLAGELFF
TRBV10-3	TRBJ1-2	few	.	TGTGCCATCAGTGAGTCGTATCCTCTCGGTTATGGCTACACCTTC	CAISESYPLGYGYTF
TRBV3-1/TRBV3-2	TRBJ2-5	few	TRBD2	TGTGCCAGCAGCCAGGGACTAGCGGGGGCAATAGAGACCCAGTACTTC	CASSQGLAGAIETQYF
TRBV6-2/TRBV6-3	TRBJ2-1	.	TRBD2	TGTGCCAGCAGTTACTCTCGGACTAGCGGGGGTGGGGAGCAGTTCTTC	CASSYSRTSGGGEQFF
TRBV2	TRBJ1-1	few	.	TGTGCCAGCAACCTAGGGGCGATTCCGAACACTGAAGCTTTCTTT	CASNLGAIPNTEAFF
TRBV2	TRBJ1-1	.	.	TGTGCCAGCAGCTTGCTGGTTTCGGACAGTGAAGCTTTCTTT	CASSLLVSDSEAFF
TRBV27	TRBJ2-3	.	TRBD1	TGTGCCAGCAGGCAGGGGGCTAGCACAGATACGCAGTATTTT	CASRQGASTDTQYF
TRBV11-2	TRBJ2-3	.	TRBD2	TGTGCCAGCAGCTCCCGGGGGGAGGGAGATACGCAGTATTTT	CASSSRGEGDTQYF
TRBV24-1	TRBJ2-2	.	TRBD1	TGTGCCACCAGTGATCCCGGGACAGTTGACGGCGGGGAGCTGTTTTTT	CATSDPGTVDGGELFF
TRBV11-2	TRBJ1-2	.	.	TGTGCCAGCAGCTTAGCGGAGGAGGTCACCTTC	CASSLAEEVTF